What follows are 32 T cell receptor beta chains derived from one specimen sequenced in a study of human T cells and chemical hapten exposure. TCRdb ran MiXCR on the RACE reads and lists one entry per CDR3 protein. The sample comprises 45,000 to 60,000 distinct CDR3 sequences, 7% to 10% of which are singletons, and about an eighth rests with the top ten. The time point denotes: patch test 1, 2 weeks after DPC sensitization. Treatment noted: therapeutic diphenylcyclopropenone sensitization with weekly scalp DPC. Source: whole blood, taken in connection with sensitization to the hapten diphenylcyclopropenone (DPC). The receptors come from a woman between 40 and 50 years old with alopecia areata. Some clones in this sample may be carry-over from other donors' samples.

The chain links TRBV29-1 to TRBJ1-1; TRBD1 agrees at 7 bases. Trimming cost V 6 bases and J 8 bases; bases outside gene matches: 9. Germline CDR1 SQVTM, CDR2 ANQGSEA. The CDR3 totals 12 residues. Here the CDR3 reads CSVRDSQYEAFF. In DNA, the CDR3 is TGCAGCGTACGGGACAGCCAGTACGAAGCTTTCTTT.

The rearrangement uses TRBV12-3 or TRBV12-4 and TRBJ1-2; TRBD1 agrees at 7 bases. Germline trimming cut 6 bases from V and 1 base from J; bases unmatched to any gene: 11. The CDR3 extends over 16 amino acids. The CDR3 region is CASSPGTELVNYGYTF. CDR3 DNA: TGTGCCAGCAGCCCCGGGACAGAGTTAGTTAACTATGGCTACACCTTC.

This rearrangement joins TRBV2 to TRBJ2-3, with 7 bases matching TRBD2. The length of the CDR3 is 16 residues. Germline CDR1 and CDR2: SNHLY and FYNNEI. J lost 3 bases, V lost 6 bases, and 12 bases had no gene match. CDR3 sequence (DNA): TGTGCCAGCAGGGGGGTCTCCAGCGGGGAGACAGATACGCAGTATTTT. It specifies CASRGVSSGETDTQYF.

The chain carries TRBV9 and TRBJ2-2, with D tentatively TRBD1 or TRBD2 (5 bases each). V lost 0 bases and J lost 3, with 9 bases in between. The germline V gene encodes CDR1 SGDLS and CDR2 YYNGEE. The CDR3 consists of 15 residues. CDR3 coding DNA: TGTGCCAGCAGCGTAGGATTGGGGGACACCGGGGAGCTGTTTTTT. It specifies CASSVGLGDTGELFF.

The chain employs TRBV20-1 and TRBJ1-2; D is undetermined. The CDR3 sequence is 16 residues long. V lost 0 bases and J lost 4, with 18 bases in between. Germline V CDR1 and CDR2: DFQATT, SNEGSKA (reference sequence). The CDR3 nucleotides are TGCAGTGCTAGAGATGAATGGCAGACGCTAGGCTATGGCTACACCTTC. As protein: CSARDEWQTLGYGYTF.

Many counts were recorded for this clonotype. This rearrangement joins TRBV6-2 or TRBV6-3 to TRBJ2-7, with 13 bases lining up with TRBD2. The J segment lost 5 bases and the V segment lost 7 bases, leaving 8 bases of the junction unmatched. Per the germline V gene, CDR1 is MNHEY and CDR2 is SVGEGT. CDR3 length equals 15 residues. CDR3 bases: TGTGCCAGCAAGGCCGGGACTAGCGGGGTAAACGAGCAGTACTTC. This sequence encodes CASKAGTSGVNEQYF.

This clonotype was seen ten or more times. The V gene is TRBV12-3 or TRBV12-4, the J gene TRBJ1-4; no firm D call. Trimming stripped 5 bases from V and 3 bases from J, with 13 bases between. This CDR3 is 15 amino acids long. The CDR3 spells CASSGRGRSNEKLFF. CDR3 in DNA: TGTGCCAGCAGTGGGCGAGGGAGATCTAATGAAAAACTGTTTTTT.

This clonotype was seen many times. V usage is TRBV6-5 and J usage is TRBJ2-7; unclear D gene. The CDR3 is 16 amino acids. Germline CDR1 is MNHEY and CDR2 is SVGAGI. Trimming took 0 bases from V and 5 from J, leaving 17 bases between them. CDR3 protein: CASSYSTSQSWDEQYF. CDR3 in DNA: TGTGCCAGCAGTTACTCGACAAGTCAGTCCTGGGACGAGCAGTACTTC.

This clonotype was picked up many times. CDR3 in amino acids: CAWTSGGASTDTQYF. The CDR3 bases are TGTGCCTGGACCTCCGGCGGGGCTAGCACAGATACGCAGTATTTT. The chain uses TRBV30 and TRBJ2-3; possible D gene TRBD2, 6 bases. The CDR3 is 15 amino acids. V lost 4 bases to trimming and J lost 0 bases, with 14 bases between them. Germline lookup yields CDR1 GTSNPN and CDR2 SVGIG (reference sequence).

The chain employs TRBV7-2 and TRBJ2-4; D is perhaps TRBD2 (5 bases). Trimming pared 1 base from V and 0 bases from J, leaving 16 bases between. Germline V gene sequence: CDR1 SGHTA, CDR2 FQGNSA. This CDR3 has 18 residues. The CDR3 DNA reads TGTGCCAGCAGCTTAGGGCGGGTTCCCGATCTAGCCAAAAACATTCAGTACTTC. It translates to CASSLGRVPDLAKNIQYF.

This clonotype was seen ten or more times. The genes are TRBV9 and TRBJ2-3; D is tentatively TRBD1 or TRBD2 (5 bases each). The ends were cut back, 3 bases at V and 1 base at J, with 12 bases in the middle. Germline lookup yields CDR1 SGDLS and CDR2 YYNGEE. The CDR3 totals 15 residues. The CDR3 nucleotides are TGTGCCAGCAGCGCACACCGGGACGGCACAGATACGCAGTATTTT. Its protein is CASSAHRDGTDTQYF.

This clonotype was counted many times. The rearrangement uses TRBV6-2 or TRBV6-3 and TRBJ2-3; 9 bases line up with TRBD2. The CDR3 loop spans 15 amino acids. Germline V lookup: CDR1 MNHEY, CDR2 SVGEGT. With V trimmed by 4 bases and J by 4 bases, 6 bases remained unmatched. The CDR3 region has the DNA TGTGCCAGCAGTTCCAGCGGGGGGAACTCAGATACGCAGTATTTT. Translated: CASSSSGGNSDTQYF.

This clonotype came up a few times. The V and J genes are TRBV19 and TRBJ1-1; D unresolved. The CDR3 has 11 amino acids. V shed 4 bases and J shed 4 bases, with 4 bases lying between them. Germline CDR1 LNHDA, CDR2 SQIVND (reference sequence). The CDR3 region is CASSTRTEAFF. The CDR3 DNA follows: TGTGCCAGTAGTACCCGCACTGAAGCTTTCTTT.

This clonotype was counted a few times. The chain couples TRBV6-5 to TRBJ2-5; D is uncertain. Trimming pared 4 bases from V and 5 bases from J, leaving 8 bases between. The CDR3 covers 12 residues. Per the germline V gene, CDR1 is MNHEY and CDR2 is SVGAGI. CDR3 loop: CASSSNAETQYF. The CDR3 coding sequence is TGTGCCAGCAGTTCTAACGCGGAGACCCAGTACTTC.

The chain uses TRBV7-3 and TRBJ2-1; 13 nucleotides align to TRBD2. This CDR3 has 15 residues. J gave up 4 bases and V 5 bases, and 2 bases lay outside the gene matches. Per the germline V gene, CDR1 is SGHTA and CDR2 is FQGTGA. The CDR3 DNA follows: TGTGCCAGCAGCGAGGGACTAGCGGGATACAATGAGCAGTTCTTC. Its translation: CASSEGLAGYNEQFF.

This clonotype was counted a few times. The J gene is TRBJ2-4, the V gene TRBV30, with TRBD2 as a possible D gene (6 bases). This CDR3 has 16 amino acids. The V and J ends lost 1 base and 0 bases respectively, with 13 bases between them. CDR1 is GTSNPN, CDR2 SVGIG, per germline (reference sequence). The DNA for the CDR3 is TGTGCCTGGAGTGAGTCGGGACTCTTAGCCAAAAACATTCAGTACTTC. Protein sequence: CAWSESGLLAKNIQYF.

The sample holds a few counts of this clonotype. This chain uses TRBV7-9 with TRBJ1-5; 8 nucleotides align to TRBD1. Germline V lookup: CDR1 SEHNR, CDR2 FQNEAQ (reference sequence). J was trimmed by 2 bases and V by 4 bases; bases with no gene match: 4. CDR3 length: 15 amino acids. CDR3 DNA sequence: TGTGCCAGCAGCTCTGGACAGGGTGGCAATCAGCCCCAGCATTTT. Protein sequence: CASSSGQGGNQPQHF.

This clonotype occurred many times. The rearrangement uses TRBV6-2 or TRBV6-3 and TRBJ2-3; D possibly matches TRBD1 or TRBD2 (5 bases each). V was trimmed by 6 bases and J by 3 bases, leaving 16 bases between them. Germline lookup yields CDR1 MNHEY and CDR2 SVGEGT. This CDR3 spans 15 amino acids. CDR3 nucleotides: TGTGCCAGCAGCTATACCGGGGCGCGGACAGATACGCAGTATTTT. It is translated as CASSYTGARTDTQYF.

This clonotype showed up many times. The genes are TRBV7-9 and TRBJ1-1; D gene unclear. The CDR3 totals 15 residues. CDR1 and CDR2 from the germline V gene are SEHNR and FQNEAQ (reference sequence). V lost 6 bases to trimming and J lost 1 base, with 15 bases between them. The CDR3 reads CASSPLVGPNTEAFF. In DNA form, the CDR3 reads TGTGCCAGCAGTCCCCTGGTCGGGCCGAACACTGAAGCTTTCTTT.

V and J are TRBV4-1 and TRBJ1-2; no reliable D call. The CDR3 sequence is 13 residues long. Trimming took 3 bases from V and 6 from J, leaving 11 bases between them. Germline V lookup: CDR1 MGHRA, CDR2 YSYEKL. The CDR3 reads CASSHEHSNGYTF. Here the CDR3 DNA reads TGCGCCAGCAGCCATGAACACAGTAATGGCTACACCTTC.

The chain is built from TRBV4-3 and TRBJ1-5; TRBD1 might be the D (5 bases). CDR1 and CDR2 from the germline V gene are LGHNA and YSLEER. V lost 1 base and J 4 bases, leaving 11 bases between the germline ends. This CDR3 region has 15 residues. CDR3: CASSQVWGDNQPQHF. The CDR3 DNA reads as TGCGCCAGCAGCCAAGTTTGGGGGGATAATCAGCCCCAGCATTTT.

In this sample, this clonotype turned up a few times. The chain links TRBV4-3 to TRBJ1-1, with D tentatively TRBD1 (6 bases). Per the germline V gene, CDR1 is LGHNA and CDR2 is YSLEER. Trimming pared 5 bases from V and 6 bases from J, leaving 13 bases between. CDR3 size: 13 residues. CDR3 sequence: CASSLTGLPEAFF. The DNA of the CDR3 is TGCGCCAGCAGCTTAACAGGGTTACCTGAAGCTTTCTTT.

This clonotype occurred many times. This chain joins TRBV28 and TRBJ1-5; possibly TRBD1 for D (6 bases). The germline V gene encodes CDR1 MDHEN and CDR2 SYDVKM. The CDR3 length is 16 residues. Deletions cut 3 bases from V and 4 bases from J, with 16 bases between. CDR3: CASSFRGRGLNQPQHF. CDR3 DNA sequence: TGTGCCAGCAGTTTTCGGGGGCGCGGGTTGAATCAGCCCCAGCATTTT.

This clonotype was observed at least ten times. This chain uses TRBV6-6 with TRBJ1-5, with unresolved D. The germline V and J ends were trimmed by 0 bases and 5 bases, with 14 bases remaining between them. This CDR3 is built from 16 residues. Germline V gene lookup returns CDR1 MNHNY and CDR2 SVGAGI (reference sequence). The CDR3, as DNA: TGTGCCAGCAGTTACTCGACGGCCAGGCGAGATCAGCCCCAGCATTTT. Encoded protein: CASSYSTARRDQPQHF.

In its sample, this clonotype was seen a few times. V usage is TRBV5-8 and J usage is TRBJ2-1; D remains ambiguous. Looked up from germline, CDR1 is SGHTS and CDR2 is YDEGEE. There are 11 residues in the CDR3. The CDR3: CATRTGDEQFF. For the CDR3, the DNA is TGTGCAACCCGGACCGGCGATGAGCAGTTCTTC.

This clonotype was seen repeatedly, ten times or more. At one end the junction does not follow the germline gene, possibly because of a read error. This chain connects TRBV29-1 to TRBJ2-3; D call uncertain. Germline loops: CDR1 SQVTM, CDR2 ANQGSEA. CDR3 size: 12 residues. The CDR3: CSVEGSPDTQYF. CDR3 DNA sequence: TGCAGCGTCGAAGGAAGCCCAGATACGCAGTATTTT.

The rearrangement links TRBV12-3 or TRBV12-4 to TRBJ2-7; D perhaps matches TRBD1 (5 bases). This CDR3 is built from 15 residues. V lost 0 bases to trimming and J lost 2 bases, with 11 bases between them. CDR3 sequence reads: CASSLAGRTPYEQYF. DNA for the CDR3: TGTGCCAGCAGTTTAGCGGGGCGGACCCCCTACGAGCAGTACTTC.

In its sample, this clonotype was seen many times. The chain links TRBV18 to TRBJ2-3, with D hard to call. The germline CDR1 and CDR2 sequences are KGHSH and LQKENI. The germline V and J ends were trimmed by 2 bases and 4 bases, with 7 bases remaining between them. This CDR3 comprises 13 residues. CDR3 DNA sequence: TGTGCCAGCTCACCATCCCACCCAGATACGCAGTATTTT. Translated, it gives CASSPSHPDTQYF.

This clonotype was picked up many times. This CDR3 reads CASSAGTGNSPLHF. CDR3 in DNA: TGTGCCAGCAGCGCCGGGACAGGAAATTCACCCCTCCACTTT. This chain joins TRBV9 and TRBJ1-6, with TRBD1 matching 8 bases. Losses at the gene ends were 3 bases for V and 7 bases for J; bases not matched to a gene: 3. Looked up from germline, CDR1 is SGDLS and CDR2 is YYNGEE. The CDR3 sequence is 14 residues long.

The table lists this clonotype with many counts. V usage is TRBV6-1 and J usage is TRBJ2-7, with D perhaps matching TRBD1 or TRBD2 (5 bases each). This CDR3 is 11 amino acids long. Trimming left V 3 bases short and J 5 bases short, with 5 bases between. Germline V CDR1 and CDR2: MNHNS, SASEGT. The CDR3 reads CASSEGDEQYF. In DNA form, the CDR3 reads TGTGCCAGCAGTGAGGGGGACGAGCAGTACTTC.

This clonotype was seen many times. For the CDR3, the DNA is TGTGCCAGCAGCCAAGACGCCGGGGGGAAAGAGACCCAGTACTTC. Encoded protein: CASSQDAGGKETQYF. The genes are TRBV4-2 and TRBJ2-5, with TRBD2 matching 7 bases. Losses at the gene ends were 0 bases for V and 3 bases for J; bases not matched to a gene: 4. This CDR3 is 15 amino acids long. Germline V gene lookup returns CDR1 LGHNA and CDR2 YNFKEQ.

This clonotype was observed many times. This CDR3 is CASSLAPSSAAREQYF. The CDR3 DNA follows: TGTGCCAGCAGCTTAGCGCCAAGCAGCGCGGCCCGCGAGCAGTACTTC. V and J are TRBV7-8 and TRBJ2-7; D uncertain. V was cut by 0 bases and J by 6 bases, with 18 bases left in between. The CDR3 spans 16 residues. Germline assignment: CDR1 SGHVS and CDR2 FQNEAQ.